Listed below are T cell receptor beta chains from one sample, sequenced in a study of CD8 T cells in ankylosing spondylitis. TCRdb ran MiXCR on the 5' RACE reads and lists one entry per CDR3 protein. There are 670,000 or so distinct CDR3 sequences in the sample; 15% to 20% occur only once, and approximately 18% lies in the top ten. Sequencing was performed on blood, either unsorted or a sorted T cell fraction (not recorded which). The source of these receptors is a male donor with ankylosing spondylitis. The conserved cysteine and the conserved F or W are not part of the CDR3 here. Each record gives: V gene, J gene, CDR3 protein.

>TRBV12-3/TRBV12-4|TRBJ1-6
TSSFGGGPEGFNSPLH
>TRBV5-1|TRBJ2-3
ASSLVGQGTDTQY
>TRBV5-1|TRBJ2-5
ASSPGTGAALETQY
>TRBV18|TRBJ2-1
ASSPILAGQYNEQF
>TRBV12-3/TRBV12-4|TRBJ2-3
ASRLAPQGYTQY
>TRBV5-1|TRBJ1-2
ASSLEHQPYGYT
>TRBV5-1|TRBJ2-7
ASRGTAGYDEQY
>TRBV12-3/TRBV12-4|TRBJ2-2
ASSFQENTGELF
>TRBV28|TRBJ1-2
ASSKPRTGNYGYT
>TRBV11-2|TRBJ2-7
ASSPVRGKGYEQY
>TRBV12-3/TRBV12-4|TRBJ2-2
ASSFPGLTTGELF
>TRBV6-2/TRBV6-3|TRBJ2-7
ASRAGRDAYEQY
>TRBV20-1|TRBJ2-7
SADSLAGVYEQY
>TRBV20-1|TRBJ2-3
SAQGQTDTQY
>TRBV25-1|TRBJ1-1
ASSDTLWTGRGTEAF
>TRBV6-5|TRBJ1-2
ASSYSNQGDYGYT
>TRBV12-3/TRBV12-4|TRBJ1-5
ASSFSAGVSNQPQH
>TRBV20-1|TRBJ1-5
SARDEDRWDQPQH
>TRBV5-1|TRBJ2-7
ASAWRAAHSSYEQY
>TRBV7-9|TRBJ2-3
ASTRDRASTDTQY
>TRBV5-1|TRBJ2-7
ASSPTRRDYEQY
>TRBV18|TRBJ1-1
ASSPPTDRGAF
>TRBV12-3/TRBV12-4|TRBJ1-2
ASRTTGNYGYT
>TRBV5-6|TRBJ1-6
ASSLIARENSPLH